Described below is a single T cell receptor (beta chain) sequence and its context. These data are taken from a study of control samples from healthy donors and cancer patients. Germline V gene sequence: CDR1 SQVTM, CDR2 ANQGSEA. Trimming at V came to 5 bases and at J to 5 bases, leaving 9 bases not matched to a gene. The CDR3 covers 15 residues. Assay used: immunoSEQ multiplex PCR; TCRdb lists only in-frame clones, some missing. The sample records approximately 190,000 clones, approximately 90% being singletons. Sequenced input: blood. The V call is TRBV29-1, the J call TRBJ1-1, with TRBD1 matching over 12 bases. The source is a man aged 25 to 40 in good health. The CDR3 DNA reads as TGCAGCGTTCAGCCGGGACAGGGGGCTATAACTGAAGCTTTCTTT. Its protein product is CSVQPGQGAITEAFF.